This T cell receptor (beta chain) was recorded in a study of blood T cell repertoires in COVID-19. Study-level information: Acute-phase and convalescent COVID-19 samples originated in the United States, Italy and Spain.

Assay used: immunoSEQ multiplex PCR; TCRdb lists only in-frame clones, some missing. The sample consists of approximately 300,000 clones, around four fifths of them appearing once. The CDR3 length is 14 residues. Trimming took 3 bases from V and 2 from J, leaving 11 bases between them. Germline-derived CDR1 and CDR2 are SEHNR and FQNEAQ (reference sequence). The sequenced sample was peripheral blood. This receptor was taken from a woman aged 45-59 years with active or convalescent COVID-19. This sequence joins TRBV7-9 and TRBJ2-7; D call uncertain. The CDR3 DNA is TGTGCCAGCAGCTTTTCTCGAAGCCCCTACGAGCAGTACTTC. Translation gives CASSFSRSPYEQYF.